These 2 T cell receptor beta chains originate from one sample sequenced in a study of shared clonotypes between healthy human individuals (dated by TCRdb to between 2020 and 2021). CD8 naive samples consisted of CD45RO-negative cells that were positively selected for CCR7, yielding a CD45RA+CCR7+ population without TemRA cells. Libraries were made using the immunoSEQ multiplex PCR assay. TCRdb provides this immuneACCESS table in a form limited to in-frame rearrangements. Some clones are lacking; in checked studies, under half of them reflect an unresolved V gene, and why the rest are absent is not known. The sample includes roughly 810,000 clones, with about 96% observed a single time. The ten biggest clones cover less than 0.25% of the sample. The source material was naive CD8+ T cells sorted from blood. The cell subset or site label on this specimen signifies: CD45RA+CCR7+. These TCRs come from a man younger than 45 in good health.

V gene TRBV11-2 combines with J gene TRBJ2-1, with TRBD2 matching 14 bases. From germline, CDR1 is SGHAT and CDR2 FQNNGV. This CDR3 contains 17 residues. The trim removed 5 bases at V and 7 bases at J, leaving 10 bases unmatched. The CDR3 protein is CASSPPRTSGRTNEQFF. DNA of the CDR3: TGTGCCAGCAGCCCACCTCGGACTAGCGGGAGGACTAATGAGCAGTTCTTC. Together with reference TRBV11-2 and TRBJ2-1, the CDR3 gives the full variable domain: EAGVAQSPRYKIIEKRQSVAFWCNPISGHATLYWYQQILGQGPKLLIQFQNNGVVDDSQLPKDRFSAERLKGVDSTLKIQPAKLEDSAVYLCASSPPRTSGRTNEQFFGPGTRLTVL.

This sequence joins TRBV9 and TRBJ2-3; TRBD2 aligns across 8 bases. The CDR3 covers 16 residues. Per the germline V gene, CDR1 is SGDLS and CDR2 is YYNGEE. Germline trimming cut 4 bases from V and 2 bases from J; bases unmatched to any gene: 9. CDR3 in DNA: TGTGCCAGCAGCCCCCCCGGGAGGGCGGACACAGATACGCAGTATTTT. Encoded protein: CASSPPGRADTDTQYF.